This TCR beta chain was retrieved from a study of a mutant IDH1 vaccine in newly diagnosed glioma. The V gene's germline CDR1 is SGDLS and CDR2 YYNGEE. The CDR3 is 15 residues long. Between the trimmed V and J ends, which lost 0 bases and 8 bases, there was a span of 14 bases. The sample's time point: baseline, week 1 (first vaccination visit). This sample's treatment: pre-vaccination baseline after standard-of-care therapy. Each astrocytoma in the donors was new, WHO grade 3 or 4, IDH1-mutant and ATRX-lost. Measured with immunoSEQ multiplex PCR; TCRdb has only the in-frame clones, and not every one. The profile shows about 67,000 clones, 83% of them singletons.

The chain links TRBV9 to TRBJ1-4; possibly TRBD1 for D (5 bases). The clonotype was recovered from a woman aged 18-30 years with glioma. Some clones in this sample may be carry-over from other donors' samples. Sequencing used peripheral blood mononuclear cells (PBMCs), obtained from a glioma patient treated with radiotherapy, temozolomide or both. CDR3 nucleotide sequence: TGTGCCAGCAGCGTAGACCCCGGAAGGGACGAAAAACTGTTTTTT. Translating gives CASSVDPGRDEKLFF.